The subject of this entry is one T cell receptor beta chain. Its specificity is not known. The data are from a study of T cell responses to AZD1222 COVID-19 vaccine. General observations from the study: Regions left unmutated in variants are reportedly the target of nearly half of spike-specific TCRs. Females made up more of the donors, who were largely white British, and clonal diversity may have come out too low. Regions 160-218 and 743-854 held dominance among vaccine-associated CD4 TCRs, which spanned spike. There were repertoire samples only from the period after the peak T cell response.

Measured with immunoSEQ multiplex PCR; TCRdb has only the in-frame clones, and not every one. The sample carries about 100,000 clones, 85% to 95% recorded once. Looked up from germline, CDR1 is LNHDA and CDR2 is SQIVND (reference sequence). Between the trimmed V and J ends, which lost 2 bases and 3 bases, there was a span of 19 bases. CDR3 length equals 17 residues. The sample in question was peripheral blood, obtained on day 0 of AZD1222 vaccination. This chain links TRBV19 with TRBJ1-2; maybe TRBD1 (6 bases). The sequence derives from an adult in good health. The CDR3 DNA is TGTGCCAGTAGTATACTCCAGCTTGGGGGGCGAGACTATGGCTACACCTTC. Its protein product is CASSILQLGGRDYGYTF.